The 16 T cell receptor beta chains reported below all come from one sample, sequenced in a study of blood T cell repertoires in COVID-19. Profiled with immunoSEQ multiplex PCR; TCRdb holds only in-frame clones, not every one. The table records 250,000 to 300,000 clones, approximately 86% of them present only once. Sequencing was carried out using peripheral blood. These receptors all come from a woman aged 25 to 39 with acute or convalescent COVID-19.

The chain combines TRBV19 with TRBJ2-7, with 8 bases identical to TRBD2. The CDR3 has 16 amino acids. Germline V gene data show CDR1 as LNHDA and CDR2 as SQIVND (reference sequence). With V trimmed by 1 base and J by 0 bases, 5 bases remained unmatched. The CDR3 bases are TGTGCCAGTAGTATAGGCCGGGGGGGGTTCTCCTACGAGCAGTACTTC. Protein product: CASSIGRGGFSYEQYF.

The V call is TRBV19, the J call TRBJ1-2, with a weak D call TRBD1 (6 bases). In germline, CDR1 is LNHDA, CDR2 SQIVND (reference sequence). V lost 2 bases, J lost 2 bases, and 12 bases lay in between. The CDR3 is 15 amino acids. The CDR3 region has the DNA TGTGCCAGTAGTATACAAGACAGGCCGAACTATGGCTACACCTTC. Translation: CASSIQDRPNYGYTF.

The chain joins TRBV5-1 to TRBJ2-7; a weak D match, TRBD1 (5 bases). Germline V gives CDR1 SGHRS, CDR2 YFSETQ. The CDR3 contains 13 residues. V lost 2 bases and J 3 bases, leaving 9 bases between the germline ends. The CDR3 sequence: CASSFVDSYEQYF. The DNA for the CDR3 is TGCGCCAGCAGCTTTGTCGACAGCTACGAGCAGTACTTC.

This clone was counted a few times. The gene calls are TRBV5-6 and TRBJ2-7; 9 bases align to TRBD1. Germline CDR1 SGHDT, CDR2 YYEEEE. J gave up 7 bases and V 5 bases, and 13 bases lay outside the gene matches. The CDR3 loop spans 15 amino acids. The CDR3 sequence: CASSLPGTGKGEQYF. DNA of the CDR3: TGTGCCAGCAGTTTGCCCGGGACAGGGAAGGGGGAGCAGTACTTC.

J is TRBJ1-1 and V is TRBV29-1; D may be TRBD1 (5 bases). The ends were cut back, 6 bases at V and 0 bases at J, with 11 bases in the middle. Germline lookup yields CDR1 SQVTM and CDR2 ANQGSEA. This CDR3 comprises 13 residues. CDR3 sequence (DNA): TGCAGCGTGATGGGGGGATTGAACACTGAAGCTTTCTTT. This codes for CSVMGGLNTEAFF.

The genes are TRBV18 and TRBJ2-1; TRBD2 aligns across 9 bases. The junction had 6 bases not matched to a gene; V was cut back by 3 bases and J by 6 bases. Germline V CDR1 and CDR2: KGHSH, LQKENI. The CDR3 totals 15 residues. CDR3 bases: TGTGCCAGCTCACCCGCGGGAGGGCCCCCCAATGAGCAGTTCTTC. This translates into CASSPAGGPPNEQFF.

The rearrangement joins TRBV6-1 to TRBJ2-3; possible D gene TRBD2, 5 bases. Trimming stripped 3 bases from V and 13 bases from J, with 14 bases between. Germline V lookup: CDR1 MNHNS, CDR2 SASEGT. The CDR3 covers 12 residues. Here the CDR3 DNA reads TGTGCCAGCAGTGAGTGGGCGGGTTCGGAGTATTTT. Protein: CASSEWAGSEYF.

The genes are TRBV6-4 and TRBJ2-1; 8 bases map to TRBD2. J was trimmed by 5 bases and V by 0 bases; bases with no gene match: 12. The germline gives CDR1 MRHNA, CDR2 SNTAGT. The CDR3 sequence is 18 residues long. The CDR3 loop is CASSDSGPSGSGNNEQFF. CDR3 sequence (DNA): TGTGCCAGCAGTGACTCGGGGCCCAGCGGGAGTGGGAACAATGAGCAGTTCTTC.

The chain combines TRBV6-5 with TRBJ1-1; no firm D call. Trimming cost V 1 base and J 4 bases, with 13 bases left between them. The CDR3 runs 15 residues. Germline values: CDR1 MNHEY, CDR2 SVGAGI. The chain's CDR3 is CASSYLGYSGTEAFF. As DNA, the CDR3 is TGTGCCAGCAGTTACTTGGGCTATTCCGGCACTGAAGCTTTCTTT.

This chain connects TRBV6-2 or TRBV6-3 to TRBJ2-1, with D possibly being TRBD2 (5 bases). The CDR3 runs 15 residues. Germline V lookup: CDR1 MNHEY, CDR2 SVGEGT. V was clipped by 4 bases and J by 8 bases, with 18 bases between them. The CDR3 DNA follows: TGTGCCAGCAGTTCCGGGCCTATGGCGGGCGATGAGCAGTTCTTC. Its translation: CASSSGPMAGDEQFF.

The CDR3 bases are TGTGCCAGCAGACTCAGTGGGAGCCCCGGGGAGCTGTTTTTT. Amino acids: CASRLSGSPGELFF. The chain combines TRBV2 with TRBJ2-2; D may be TRBD2 (5 bases). There are 14 residues in the CDR3. Germline CDR1 is SNHLY and CDR2 is FYNNEI. V lost 6 bases, J lost 6 bases, and 14 bases lay in between.

J is TRBJ1-2 and V is TRBV7-2; D is perhaps TRBD1 (6 bases). V lost 5 bases to trimming and J lost 0 bases, with 10 bases between them. The CDR3 totals 14 residues. Germline V CDR1 and CDR2: SGHTA, FQGNSA. The CDR3 sequence: CASSAGTSNYGYTF. The CDR3 DNA follows: TGTGCCAGCAGCGCCGGGACATCTAACTATGGCTACACCTTC. Looking up the rest from reference TRBV7-2 and TRBJ1-2 gives the full variable domain: GAGVSQSPSNKVTEKGKDVELRCDPISGHTALYWYRQSLGQGLEFLIYFQGNSAPDKSGLPSDRFSAERTGGSVSTLTIQRTQQEDSAVYLCASSAGTSNYGYTFGSGTRLTVV.

This chain links TRBV11-2 with TRBJ1-1; D perhaps matches TRBD1 (6 bases). This CDR3 comprises 13 residues. Germline assignment: CDR1 SGHAT and CDR2 FQNNGV. V shed 6 bases and J shed 4 bases, with 12 bases lying between them. The CDR3 coding sequence is TGTGCCAGCAGGTTATCGACAGGCACTGAAGCTTTCTTT. As protein: CASRLSTGTEAFF.

The rearrangement joins TRBV9 to TRBJ2-1; 11 bases align to TRBD2. The V gene end was trimmed by 0 bases and the J gene end by 9 bases; junction bases not matched to a gene: 5. CDR3 length equals 15 residues. Germline V gene data show CDR1 as SGDLS and CDR2 as YYNGEE. CDR3 protein: CASSVETSGTGEQFF. In nucleotides, the CDR3 is TGTGCCAGCAGCGTAGAGACTAGCGGGACGGGTGAGCAGTTCTTC.

This chain links TRBV7-2 with TRBJ2-2; maybe TRBD2 (6 bases). The V and J ends lost 4 bases and 8 bases respectively, with 14 bases between them. This CDR3 is 14 amino acids long. Germline CDR1 reads SGHTA; CDR2 reads FQGNSA. CDR3 residues: CASSSTRVAGELFF. CDR3 bases: TGTGCCAGCAGCTCGACTAGGGTCGCTGGGGAGCTGTTTTTT.

This clone was picked up a small number of times. The rearrangement uses TRBV7-8 and TRBJ2-7, with 9 bases lining up with TRBD2. The CDR3 runs 14 residues. With V trimmed by 9 bases and J by 2 bases, 8 bases remained unmatched. Per germline, CDR1 SGHVS and CDR2 FQNEAQ. This CDR3 is CASTTSGGTYEQYF. CDR3 bases: TGTGCCAGTACGACTAGCGGTGGAACCTACGAGCAGTACTTC.